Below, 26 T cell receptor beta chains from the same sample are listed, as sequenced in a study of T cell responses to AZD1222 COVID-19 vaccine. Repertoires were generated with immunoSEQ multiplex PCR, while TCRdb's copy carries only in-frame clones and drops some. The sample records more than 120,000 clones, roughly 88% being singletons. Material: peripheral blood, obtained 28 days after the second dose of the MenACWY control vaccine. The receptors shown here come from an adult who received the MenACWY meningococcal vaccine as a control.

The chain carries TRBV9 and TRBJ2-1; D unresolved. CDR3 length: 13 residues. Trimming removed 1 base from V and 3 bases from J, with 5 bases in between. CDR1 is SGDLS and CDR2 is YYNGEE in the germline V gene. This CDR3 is CASSVLGYNEQFF. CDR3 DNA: TGTGCCAGCAGCGTATTAGGCTACAATGAGCAGTTCTTC.

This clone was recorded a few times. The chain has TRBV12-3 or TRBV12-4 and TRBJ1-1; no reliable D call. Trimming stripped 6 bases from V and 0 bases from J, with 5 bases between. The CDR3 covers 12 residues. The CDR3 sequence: CASSRMNTEAFF. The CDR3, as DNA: TGTGCCAGCAGCCGTATGAACACTGAAGCTTTCTTT.

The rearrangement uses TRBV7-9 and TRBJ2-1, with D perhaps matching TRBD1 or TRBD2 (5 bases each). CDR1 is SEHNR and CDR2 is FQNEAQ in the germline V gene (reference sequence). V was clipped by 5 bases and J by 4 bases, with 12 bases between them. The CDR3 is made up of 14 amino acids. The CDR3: CASSPGSGYNEQFF. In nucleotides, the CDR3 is TGTGCCAGCAGCCCAGGGAGTGGATACAATGAGCAGTTCTTC.

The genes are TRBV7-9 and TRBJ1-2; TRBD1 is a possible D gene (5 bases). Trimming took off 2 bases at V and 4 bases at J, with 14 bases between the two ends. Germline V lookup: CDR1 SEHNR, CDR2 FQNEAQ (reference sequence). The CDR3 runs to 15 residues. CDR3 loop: CASSLSSGWGYGYTF. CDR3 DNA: TGTGCCAGCAGCTTATCCTCAGGGTGGGGCTATGGCTACACCTTC.

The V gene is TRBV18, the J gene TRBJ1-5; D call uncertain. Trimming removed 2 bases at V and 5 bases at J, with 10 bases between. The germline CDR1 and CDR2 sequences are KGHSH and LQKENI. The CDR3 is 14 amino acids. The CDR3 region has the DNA TGTGCCAGCTCACCAGGAGGGTCCGATCAGCCCCAGCATTTT. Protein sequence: CASSPGGSDQPQHF.

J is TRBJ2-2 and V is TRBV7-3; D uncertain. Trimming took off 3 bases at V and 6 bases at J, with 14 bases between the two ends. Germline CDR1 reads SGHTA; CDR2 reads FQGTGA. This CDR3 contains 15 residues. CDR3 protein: CASSFGFRGAGELFF. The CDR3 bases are TGTGCCAGCAGCTTTGGATTCCGCGGAGCCGGGGAGCTGTTTTTT.

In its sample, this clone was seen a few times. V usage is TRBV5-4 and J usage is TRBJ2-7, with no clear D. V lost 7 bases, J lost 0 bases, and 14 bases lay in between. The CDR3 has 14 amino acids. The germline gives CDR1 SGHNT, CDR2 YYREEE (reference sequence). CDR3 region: CASQFSPASYEQYF. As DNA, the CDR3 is TGTGCCAGCCAATTTTCACCTGCCTCCTACGAGCAGTACTTC.

Here the CDR3 DNA reads TGTGCCAGCAGTTACTCTGGCCACTCCTACGAGCAGTACTTC. Amino acid sequence: CASSYSGHSYEQYF. The chain employs TRBV6-5 and TRBJ2-7; D gene unclear. Trimming stripped 0 bases from V and 0 bases from J, with 6 bases between. Per germline, CDR1 MNHEY and CDR2 SVGAGI. The CDR3 extends over 14 amino acids.

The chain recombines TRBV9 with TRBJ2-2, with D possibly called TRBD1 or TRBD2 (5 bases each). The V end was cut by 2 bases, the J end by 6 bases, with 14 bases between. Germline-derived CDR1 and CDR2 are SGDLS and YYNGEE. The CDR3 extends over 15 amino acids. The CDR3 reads CASSVSGTRSGELFF. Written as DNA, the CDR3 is TGTGCCAGCAGCGTCTCAGGGACGCGTTCCGGGGAGCTGTTTTTT.

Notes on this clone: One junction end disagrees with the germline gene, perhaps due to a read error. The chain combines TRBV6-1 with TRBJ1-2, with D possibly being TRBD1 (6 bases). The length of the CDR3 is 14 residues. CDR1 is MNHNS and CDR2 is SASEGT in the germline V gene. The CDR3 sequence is CASSEIVGSEEGGF. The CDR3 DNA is TGTGCCAGCAGTGAAATAGTCGGATCCGAAGAAGGGGGCTTC.

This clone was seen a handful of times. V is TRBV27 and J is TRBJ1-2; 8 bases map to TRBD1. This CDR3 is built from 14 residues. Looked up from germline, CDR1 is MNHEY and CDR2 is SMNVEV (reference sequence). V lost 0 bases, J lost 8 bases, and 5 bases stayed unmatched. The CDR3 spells CASSLSTGERGYTF. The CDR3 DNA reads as TGTGCCAGCAGTTTATCGACAGGGGAACGGGGCTACACCTTC.

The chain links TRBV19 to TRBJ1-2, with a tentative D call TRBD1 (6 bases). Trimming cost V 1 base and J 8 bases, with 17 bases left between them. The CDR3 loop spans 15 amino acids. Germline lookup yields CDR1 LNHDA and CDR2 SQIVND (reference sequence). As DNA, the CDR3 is TGTGCCAGTAGTATAGGGAACAGGGAGGGCCTCGGCTACACCTTC. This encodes CASSIGNREGLGYTF.

The CDR3 loop is CASSETGSPLEKLFF. In DNA, the CDR3 is TGTGCCAGCAGTGAAACGGGCAGCCCGTTGGAAAAACTGTTTTTT. The V and J genes are TRBV2 and TRBJ1-4; no firm D call. The CDR3 contains 15 residues. V gave up 2 bases and J gave up 8 bases, with 15 bases separating them. The germline V gene has CDR1 SNHLY and CDR2 FYNNEI.

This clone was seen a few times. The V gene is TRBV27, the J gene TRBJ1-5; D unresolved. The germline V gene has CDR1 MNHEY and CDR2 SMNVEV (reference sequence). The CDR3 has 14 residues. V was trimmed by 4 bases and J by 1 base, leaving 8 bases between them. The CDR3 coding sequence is TGTGCCAGCAGTTCGGGTAACAGCAATCAGCCCCAGCATTTT. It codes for CASSSGNSNQPQHF.

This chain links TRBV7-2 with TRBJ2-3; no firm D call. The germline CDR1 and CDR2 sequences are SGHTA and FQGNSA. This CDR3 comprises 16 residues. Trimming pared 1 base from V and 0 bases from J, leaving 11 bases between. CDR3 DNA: TGTGCCAGCAGCTTAGGTCCGGACCCTAGCACAGATACGCAGTATTTT. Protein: CASSLGPDPSTDTQYF.

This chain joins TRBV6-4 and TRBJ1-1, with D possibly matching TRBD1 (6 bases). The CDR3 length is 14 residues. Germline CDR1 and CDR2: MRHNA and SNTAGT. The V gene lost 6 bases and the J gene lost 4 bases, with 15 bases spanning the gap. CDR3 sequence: CASRRQAESTEAFF. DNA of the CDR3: TGTGCCAGCAGACGACAGGCTGAGAGCACTGAAGCTTTCTTT.

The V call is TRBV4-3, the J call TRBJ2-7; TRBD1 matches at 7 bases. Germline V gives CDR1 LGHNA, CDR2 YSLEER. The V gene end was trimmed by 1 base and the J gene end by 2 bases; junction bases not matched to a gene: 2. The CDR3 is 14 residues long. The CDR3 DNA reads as TGCGCCAGCAGCCAAGTCCAGGGGGCCTACGAGCAGTACTTC. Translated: CASSQVQGAYEQYF.

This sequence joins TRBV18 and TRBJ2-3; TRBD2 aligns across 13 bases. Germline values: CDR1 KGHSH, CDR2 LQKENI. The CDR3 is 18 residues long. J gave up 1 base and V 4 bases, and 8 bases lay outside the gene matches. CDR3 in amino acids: CASSQGLAGLGGTDTQYF. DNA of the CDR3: TGTGCCAGCTCACAGGGACTAGCGGGATTGGGTGGCACAGATACGCAGTATTTT.

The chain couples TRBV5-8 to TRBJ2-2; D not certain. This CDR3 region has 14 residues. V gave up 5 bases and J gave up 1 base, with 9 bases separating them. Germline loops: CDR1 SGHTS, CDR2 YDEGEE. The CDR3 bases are TGTGCCAGCAGGTGGAGAAAGAACACCGGGGAGCTGTTTTTT. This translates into CASRWRKNTGELFF. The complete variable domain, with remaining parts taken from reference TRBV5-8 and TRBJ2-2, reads EAGVTQSPTHLIKTRGQQATLRCSPISGHTSVYWYQQALGLGLQFLLWYDEGEERNRGNFPPRFSGRQFPNYSSELNVNALELEDSALYLCASRWRKNTGELFFGEGSRLTVL.

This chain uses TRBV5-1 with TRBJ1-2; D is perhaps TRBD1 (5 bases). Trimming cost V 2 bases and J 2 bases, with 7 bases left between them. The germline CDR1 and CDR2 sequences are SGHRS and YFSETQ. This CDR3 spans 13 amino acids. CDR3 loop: CASSLGVNYGYTF. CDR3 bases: TGCGCCAGCAGCTTAGGGGTAAACTATGGCTACACCTTC.

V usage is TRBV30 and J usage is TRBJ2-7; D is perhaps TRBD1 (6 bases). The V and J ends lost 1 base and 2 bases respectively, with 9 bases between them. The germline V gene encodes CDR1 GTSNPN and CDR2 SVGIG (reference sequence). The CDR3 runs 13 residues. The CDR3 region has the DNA TGTGCCTGGAGTGAGGGGGACACCTACGAGCAGTACTTC. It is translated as CAWSEGDTYEQYF.

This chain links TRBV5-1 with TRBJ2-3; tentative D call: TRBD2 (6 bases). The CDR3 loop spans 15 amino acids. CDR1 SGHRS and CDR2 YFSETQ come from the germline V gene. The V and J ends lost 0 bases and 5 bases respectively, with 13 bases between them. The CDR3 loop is CASSLAGGAVDTQYF. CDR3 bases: TGCGCCAGCAGCTTGGCCGGCGGGGCGGTAGATACGCAGTATTTT.

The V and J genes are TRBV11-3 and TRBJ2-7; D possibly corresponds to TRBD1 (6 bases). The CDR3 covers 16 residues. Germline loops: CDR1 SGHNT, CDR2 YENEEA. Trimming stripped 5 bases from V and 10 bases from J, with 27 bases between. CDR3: CASSQRLSEGGAKQYF. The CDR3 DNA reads TGTGCCAGCAGCCAACGTTTAAGTGAAGGGGGAGCGAAACAGTACTTC.

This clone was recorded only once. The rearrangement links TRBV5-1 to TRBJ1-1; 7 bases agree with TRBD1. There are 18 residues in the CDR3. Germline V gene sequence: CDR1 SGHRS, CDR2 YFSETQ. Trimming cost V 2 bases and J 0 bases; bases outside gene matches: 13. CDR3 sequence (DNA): TGCGCCAGCAGCTTACCTAACGACAGGGTCTCGATGAACACTGAAGCTTTCTTT. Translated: CASSLPNDRVSMNTEAFF.

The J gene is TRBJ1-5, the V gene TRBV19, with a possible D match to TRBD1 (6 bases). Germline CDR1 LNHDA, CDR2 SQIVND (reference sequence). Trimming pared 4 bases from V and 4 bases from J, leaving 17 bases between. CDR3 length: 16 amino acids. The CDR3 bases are TGTGCCAGTAGTACCTCGGGCAGGGGCAATAATCAGCCCCAGCATTTT. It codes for CASSTSGRGNNQPQHF. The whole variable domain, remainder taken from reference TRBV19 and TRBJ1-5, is DGGITQSPKYLFRKEGQNVTLSCEQNLNHDAMYWYRQDPGQGLRLIYYSQIVNDFQKGDIAEGYSVSREKKESFPLTVTSAQKNPTAFYLCASSTSGRGNNQPQHFGDGTRLSIL.

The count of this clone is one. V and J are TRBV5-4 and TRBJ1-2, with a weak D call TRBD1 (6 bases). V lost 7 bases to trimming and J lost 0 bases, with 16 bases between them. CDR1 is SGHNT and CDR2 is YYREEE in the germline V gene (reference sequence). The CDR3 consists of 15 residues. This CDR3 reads CASFVGAAANYGYTF. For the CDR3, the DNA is TGTGCCAGCTTCGTGGGGGCGGCCGCTAACTATGGCTACACCTTC.